This T cell receptor (beta chain) was documented in a study of blood T cell repertoires in COVID-19. The overall study: Spain, Italy and the United States supplied samples that represented acute and convalescent COVID-19.

CDR1 is SGHTA, CDR2 FQGTGA, per germline. V lost 7 bases to trimming and J lost 8 bases, with 15 bases between them. The CDR3 extends over 13 amino acids. Adults between about 18 and 89 years of age took part from 20 to 25 US areas. Participants had their cohort set by participant-reported clinical history. Profiled with immunoSEQ multiplex PCR; TCRdb holds only in-frame clones, not every one. Here the sample spans around 400,000 clones, 80% to 95% being singletons. This receptor was identified in a woman between 40 and 55 years old who had been exposed to COVID-19. The sample consisted of PBMCs or T cells enriched from blood (not recorded which). The chain combines TRBV7-3 with TRBJ2-1; D might be TRBD1 (5 bases). The CDR3 reads CASMADLGHEQFF. The CDR3 DNA reads TGTGCCAGCATGGCAGATTTGGGGCATGAGCAGTTCTTC.